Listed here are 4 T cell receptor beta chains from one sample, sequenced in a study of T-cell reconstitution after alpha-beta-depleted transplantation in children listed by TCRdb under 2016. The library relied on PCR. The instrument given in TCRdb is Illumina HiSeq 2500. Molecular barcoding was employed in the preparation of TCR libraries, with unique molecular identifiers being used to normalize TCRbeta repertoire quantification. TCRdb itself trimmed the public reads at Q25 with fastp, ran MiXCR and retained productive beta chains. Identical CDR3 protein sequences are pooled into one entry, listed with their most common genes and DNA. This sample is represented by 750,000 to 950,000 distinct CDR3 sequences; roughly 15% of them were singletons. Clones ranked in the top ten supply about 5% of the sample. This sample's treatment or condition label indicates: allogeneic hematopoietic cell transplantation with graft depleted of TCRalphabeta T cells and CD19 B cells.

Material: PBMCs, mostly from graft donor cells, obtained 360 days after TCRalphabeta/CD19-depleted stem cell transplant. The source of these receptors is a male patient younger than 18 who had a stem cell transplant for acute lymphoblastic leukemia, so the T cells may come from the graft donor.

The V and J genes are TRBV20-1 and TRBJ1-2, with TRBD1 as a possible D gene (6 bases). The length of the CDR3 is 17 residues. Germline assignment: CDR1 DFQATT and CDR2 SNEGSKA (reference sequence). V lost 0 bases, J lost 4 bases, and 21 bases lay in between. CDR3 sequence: CSARDVKGVWGTYGYTF. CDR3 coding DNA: TGCAGTGCTAGAGATGTGAAGGGGGTGTGGGGGACCTATGGCTACACCTTC.

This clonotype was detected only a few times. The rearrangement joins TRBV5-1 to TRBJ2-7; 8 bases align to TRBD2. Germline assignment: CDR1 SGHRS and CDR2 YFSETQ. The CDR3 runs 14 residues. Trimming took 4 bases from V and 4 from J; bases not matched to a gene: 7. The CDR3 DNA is TGCGCCAGCAGCCCAGCGGGAGAAGTATACGAGCAGTACTTC. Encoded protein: CASSPAGEVYEQYF.

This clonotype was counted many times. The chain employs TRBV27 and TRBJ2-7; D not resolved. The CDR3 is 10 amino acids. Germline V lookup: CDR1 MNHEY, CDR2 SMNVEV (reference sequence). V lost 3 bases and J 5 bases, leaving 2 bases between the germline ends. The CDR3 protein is CASSFHEQYF. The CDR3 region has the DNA TGTGCCAGCAGTTTCCACGAGCAGTACTTC.

CDR3 sequence reads: CASSPWGARGEQYF. CDR3 bases: TGTGCCAGCAGCCCCTGGGGGGCCCGTGGGGAGCAGTACTTC. The chain uses TRBV9 and TRBJ2-7, with D perhaps TRBD1 or TRBD2 (6 bases each). Deletions cut 4 bases from V and 7 bases from J, with 18 bases between. This CDR3 has 14 amino acids. Per the germline V gene, CDR1 is SGDLS and CDR2 is YYNGEE.